This T cell receptor (beta chain) was retrieved from a study of OX40 agonist ivuxolimab in advanced cancers. The study in broad terms: The costimulatory receptor OX40 (CD134) was targeted by ivuxolimab, a fully human IgG2 agonistic monoclonal antibody. Intravenous ivuxolimab was administered to patients every 2 weeks at six dose levels: 0.01, 0.1, 0.3, 1.5, 3 and 10 mg/kg. Among the roughly 52 dose-escalation patients, some 19 had hepatocellular carcinoma, around 15 melanoma, 9 renal cell carcinoma and 9 head and neck cancer. The dose-escalation cohort was over 70% male with a mean age of roughly 60 years, ranging from roughly 23 to 90. Prior anti-PD-1, anti-PD-L1 or anti-CTLA-4 therapy was permitted, and checkpoint inhibitors had been received by around 39% of dose-escalation patients. Partial responses were achieved by three dose-escalation patients, of whom one had hepatocellular carcinoma and two had cutaneous melanoma. The purpose of peripheral TCRbeta sequencing was to test whether ivuxolimab changed TCR sequence diversity and led to clonal T-cell expansion. The paper describes the monotherapy dose-escalation part (N = 52 patients) of the phase I trial of ivuxolimab. The paper's findings and limits, for the study overall: Low levels of normalized T-cell clonal expansion were also seen in some patients who did not respond. At doses of 0.1 to 3.0 mg/kg, clonal expansion of both CD4+ and CD8+ blood T cells was observed from baseline to week 6. Which antigens the clonally expanded peripheral T cells were specific for was not determined. On average, CD8+ T cells showed more expanded clones than CD4+ T cells after ivuxolimab. Partial responders in the 0.1-3.0 mg/kg groups had among the lowest normalized peripheral clonal expansion, especially among CD8+ T cells.

V is cut by 0 bases and J by 4 bases, and the space between the germline ends is 17 bases. The CDR3 starts with the cysteine, ends with the phenylalanine, and has 16 residues. Just the 48-base CDR3 DNA is kept, in frame starting at base 1. CDR1 and CDR2 are drawn from the germline V gene: SGHDT, YYEEEE. Of note for this clone: The specificity of this receptor is unknown. No base quality information exists; no much larger clone differs at one position.

Patients with autoimmune disease history or receiving systemic immunosuppression were excluded from the trial. Peripheral blood for TCR sequencing was drawn from every dose cohort at baseline, at cycle 4 day 1 and at cycle 7 day 1. Samples were obtained from an open-label, multicenter, first-in-human phase I dose-escalation trial of ivuxolimab. Adults with locally advanced or metastatic melanoma, renal cell carcinoma, hepatocellular carcinoma or head and neck squamous cell carcinoma were enrolled in the trial. CD4+ and CD8+ T cells were sorted separately from peripheral blood before TCR sequencing. For sequencing of the TCRbeta CDR3 region, genomic DNA was extracted from the sorted cells. TCRbeta CDR3 regions were sequenced using the immunoSEQ Assay. This immuneACCESS table, as held by TCRdb, lists in-frame sequences with V and J called but not all clones. Of the missing ones, under half trace to an unresolved V gene in checked studies; the others have no known cause. The sample yields under 100,000 clones; around 85% were counted once. The ten largest clones take up more than 2% of the sample.

The receptor was isolated from an adult with an advanced solid tumor such as melanoma, head and neck, liver or kidney cancer. Rearrangement joined TRBV5-6 to TRBJ2-7; the D gene is possibly TRBD1 or TRBD2, with 6 bases matching each. The source was CD4+ or CD8+ T cells sorted from blood, collected in a trial of the OX40 agonist ivuxolimab. This receptor has the CDR3 CASSLAGGFGNYEQYF. At the DNA level, the sequence is TGTGCCAGCAGCTTGGCCGGGGGCTTCGGGAATTACGAGCAGTACTTC.